This T cell receptor (beta chain) was sequenced for a study of molecular identifiers for immune sequencing clone quantification. MiXCR was run by TCRdb on the PCR reads, yielding one entry per CDR3 protein. The table includes under 350,000 distinct CDR3 sequences, roughly 24% detected once. Regarding this clonotype: Possible read error: a much larger clone is one base away.

V lost 2 bases and J lost 5; bases outside the gene matches: 13. The CDR3 loop spans 18 amino acids. Germline V gene lookup returns CDR1 MDHEN and CDR2 SYDVKM. Input material: naive CD8+ T cells from blood, with Jurkat cell RNA spiked in. Subset given: FACS-sorted CD8+CD4-CCR7+CD45RA+ naive T cells. The gene calls are TRBV28 and TRBJ1-2; 11 nucleotides line up with TRBD1. The TCR was taken from a human donor in good health. Some libraries in this study had Jurkat cell RNA spiked in. This CDR3 reads CASSLRTRTGGTEYGYTF. The DNA for the CDR3 is TGTGCCAGCAGTTTACGTACGAGGACAGGGGGCACGGAGTATGGCTACACCTTC.